The 16 T cell receptor beta chains given below trace back to one sample, sequenced in a study of CD8+ T cells in alopecia areata. Treatment given: oral pan-JAK inhibitor, 5-10 mg twice daily. cDNA serving as the sequencing template came from extracted, reverse transcribed RNA. Produced via immunoSEQ multiplex PCR; TCRdb's table is partial and in-frame only. The table includes 150,000 to 200,000 clones, around three fifths detected once. Material: CD4+ T cells sorted from blood, obtained at week 4, from a patient treated with tofacitinib. The receptors originated from a human donor with alopecia areata.

V and J are TRBV5-1 and TRBJ2-2; D might be TRBD1 or TRBD2, each matching 5 bases. The CDR3 totals 15 residues. Trimming stripped 4 bases from V and 5 bases from J, with 15 bases between. Germline CDR1 is SGHRS and CDR2 is YFSETQ. The DNA for the CDR3 is TGCGCCAGCAGCCCGGGGCCCCTGAGAACCGGGGAGCTGTTTTTT. This encodes CASSPGPLRTGELFF.

This chain joins TRBV25-1 and TRBJ2-7; possibly TRBD2 for D (6 bases). V was shortened by 7 bases and J by 0 bases, with 16 bases between the two germline ends. Germline V gene lookup returns CDR1 MGHDK and CDR2 SYGVNS. This CDR3 has 15 amino acids. This CDR3 reads CASTPPGAVSYEQYF. The CDR3 DNA sequence: TGTGCCAGCACCCCCCCGGGAGCAGTCTCCTACGAGCAGTACTTC.

V and J are TRBV29-1 and TRBJ1-3, with D unresolved. This CDR3 spans 15 amino acids. Germline V gene data show CDR1 as SQVTM and CDR2 as ANQGSEA. Trimming pared 1 base from V and 3 bases from J, leaving 13 bases between. The CDR3 sequence: CSVEGYSRFGNTIYF. In DNA, the CDR3 is TGCAGCGTTGAAGGGTACTCTCGGTTTGGAAACACCATATATTTT.

The gene calls are TRBV11-2 and TRBJ2-3, with 7 nucleotides matching TRBD2. V dropped 3 bases and J dropped 2; count of bases not matched to a gene: 11. There are 17 residues in the CDR3. Per germline, CDR1 SGHAT and CDR2 FQNNGV. This CDR3 reads CASSFKRGRDHTDTQYF. The CDR3 DNA sequence: TGTGCCAGCAGCTTCAAGCGGGGCAGGGACCACACAGATACGCAGTATTTT.

J is TRBJ2-6 and V is TRBV5-4; 7 bases map to TRBD1. V gave up 3 bases and J gave up 0 bases; unmatched junction bases: 3. Germline V CDR1 and CDR2: SGHNT, YYREEE (reference sequence). The CDR3 covers 16 residues. CDR3 amino acids: CASSYGTASGANVLTF. CDR3 coding DNA: TGTGCCAGCAGCTATGGGACAGCCTCTGGGGCCAACGTCCTGACTTTC. Full variable domain (missing parts from reference TRBV5-4 and TRBJ2-6): ETGVTQSPTHLIKTRGQQVTLRCSSQSGHNTVSWYQQALGQGPQFIFQYYREEENGRGNFPPRFSGLQFPNYSSELNVNALELDDSALYLCASSYGTASGANVLTFGAGSRLTVL.

The chain couples TRBV30 to TRBJ2-2; the match to TRBD2 covers 9 bases. The CDR3 spans 16 residues. Per the germline V gene, CDR1 is GTSNPN and CDR2 is SVGIG (reference sequence). V was pared by 4 bases and J by 3 bases, with 9 bases of the junction left unmatched. The DNA for the CDR3 is TGTGCCTGGAATCCAAAAGCGGGGGGATACACCGGGGAGCTGTTTTTT. Translation: CAWNPKAGGYTGELFF.

The V call is TRBV29-1, the J call TRBJ2-7; 7 nucleotides line up with TRBD1. CDR3 length: 14 amino acids. Trimming took 7 bases from V and 9 from J; bases not matched to a gene: 18. Germline CDR1 is SQVTM and CDR2 is ANQGSEA. The CDR3 is CSAVNPGQTTGQYF. In nucleotides, the CDR3 is TGCAGCGCCGTGAACCCGGGACAGACTACGGGGCAGTACTTC.

The chain employs TRBV12-5 and TRBJ2-1; D ambiguous. V was shortened by 2 bases and J by 0 bases, with 5 bases between the two germline ends. The CDR3 covers 14 residues. Per germline, CDR1 LGHNT and CDR2 FRNRAP. CDR3: CASGLLSSYNEQFF. Here the CDR3 DNA reads TGTGCTAGTGGTTTGCTCAGCTCCTACAATGAGCAGTTCTTC.

This chain joins TRBV30 and TRBJ1-4; D not certain. V shed 2 bases and J shed 12 bases, with 19 bases lying between them. Germline V lookup: CDR1 GTSNPN, CDR2 SVGIG (reference sequence). The CDR3 spans 14 residues. CDR3 protein: CAWSSDPLRIELFF. The CDR3 coding sequence is TGTGCCTGGAGTTCGGACCCATTGAGAATTGAACTGTTTTTT.

The V gene is TRBV29-1, the J gene TRBJ2-1, with 8 bases matching TRBD2. The germline CDR1 and CDR2 sequences are SQVTM and ANQGSEA. The ends lost 1 base at V and 4 bases at J; junction bases unmatched: 6. This CDR3 is 15 amino acids long. The CDR3 here is CSVEGRGGLYNEQFF. The CDR3 DNA reads TGCAGCGTTGAAGGCCGGGGGGGACTTTACAATGAGCAGTTCTTC.

This clone was detected a few times. V gene TRBV29-1 combines with J gene TRBJ2-7; D is uncertain. CDR1 and CDR2 from the germline V gene are SQVTM and ANQGSEA. V gave up 4 bases and J gave up 1 base, with 8 bases separating them. The CDR3 totals 12 residues. This CDR3 is CSVVHGSYEQYF. CDR3 coding DNA: TGCAGCGTTGTGCACGGGTCCTACGAGCAGTACTTC.

This clone appeared a few times. The chain links TRBV6-5 to TRBJ1-2; 7 bases fit TRBD1. The V gene end was trimmed by 5 bases and the J gene end by 1 base; junction bases not matched to a gene: 1. Germline CDR1 is MNHEY and CDR2 is SVGAGI. The CDR3 runs 13 residues. This CDR3 reads CASSRDSNYGYTF. CDR3 bases: TGTGCCAGCAGTCGGGACAGTAACTATGGCTACACCTTC.

The chain has TRBV29-1 and TRBJ2-7; 8 bases line up with TRBD1. The CDR3 totals 11 residues. The germline V gene encodes CDR1 SQVTM and CDR2 ANQGSEA. V trimming: 7 bases; J trimming: 7 bases; junction bases outside the gene matches: 6. The DNA of the CDR3 is TGCAGCGCCGACAGGGGTGGGGAGCAGTACTTC. It encodes CSADRGGEQYF.

In its sample, this clone was seen a few times. This rearrangement joins TRBV7-2 to TRBJ2-3, with D uncertain. Trimming took off 1 base at V and 4 bases at J, with 9 bases between the two ends. Germline V CDR1 and CDR2: SGHTA, FQGNSA. The CDR3 length is 14 residues. This CDR3 is CASSLGGFADTQYF. Written as DNA, the CDR3 is TGTGCCAGCAGCTTAGGGGGTTTTGCAGATACGCAGTATTTT.

The chain couples TRBV7-2 to TRBJ2-5; perhaps TRBD2 as D (6 bases). This CDR3 region has 13 residues. The germline V gene has CDR1 SGHTA and CDR2 FQGNSA. Trimming took 1 base from V and 4 from J, leaving 7 bases between them. The DNA for the CDR3 is TGTGCCAGCAGCTTAGTGGGGGGAGAGACCCAGTACTTC. Its translation is CASSLVGGETQYF.

This clone was seen a few times. The chain employs TRBV29-1 and TRBJ1-1; maybe TRBD1 (5 bases). Germline V gene data show CDR1 as SQVTM and CDR2 as ANQGSEA. V lost 5 bases and J 1 base, leaving 17 bases between the germline ends. The CDR3 extends over 15 amino acids. For the CDR3, the DNA is TGCAGCGTTTTAGGGGTTTGGCGGCAGAACACTGAAGCTTTCTTT. Protein product: CSVLGVWRQNTEAFF.